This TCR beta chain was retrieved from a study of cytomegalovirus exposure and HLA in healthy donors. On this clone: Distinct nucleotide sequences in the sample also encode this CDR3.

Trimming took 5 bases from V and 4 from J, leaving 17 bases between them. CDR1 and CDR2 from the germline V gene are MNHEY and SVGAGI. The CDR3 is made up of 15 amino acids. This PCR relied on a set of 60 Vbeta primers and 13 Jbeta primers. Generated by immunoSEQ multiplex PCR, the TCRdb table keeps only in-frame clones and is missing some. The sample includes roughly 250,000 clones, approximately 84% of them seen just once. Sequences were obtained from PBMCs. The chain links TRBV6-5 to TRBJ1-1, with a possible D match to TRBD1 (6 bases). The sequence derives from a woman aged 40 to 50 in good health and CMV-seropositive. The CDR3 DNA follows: TGTGCCAGCAGTCAGGAGGGGGGGCGCGGCACTGAAGCTTTCTTT. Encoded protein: CASSQEGGRGTEAFF.